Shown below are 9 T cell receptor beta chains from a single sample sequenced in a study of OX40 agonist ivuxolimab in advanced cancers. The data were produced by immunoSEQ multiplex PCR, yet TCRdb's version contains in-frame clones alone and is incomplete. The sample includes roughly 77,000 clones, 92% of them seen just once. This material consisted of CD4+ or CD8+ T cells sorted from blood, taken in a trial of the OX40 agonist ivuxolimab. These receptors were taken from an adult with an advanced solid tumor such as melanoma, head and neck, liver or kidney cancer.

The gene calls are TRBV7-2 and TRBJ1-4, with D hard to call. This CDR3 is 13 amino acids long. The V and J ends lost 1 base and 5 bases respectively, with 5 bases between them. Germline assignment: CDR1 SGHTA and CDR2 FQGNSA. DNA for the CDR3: TGTGCCAGCAGCTTAGGACGAAATGAAAAACTGTTTTTT. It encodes CASSLGRNEKLFF.

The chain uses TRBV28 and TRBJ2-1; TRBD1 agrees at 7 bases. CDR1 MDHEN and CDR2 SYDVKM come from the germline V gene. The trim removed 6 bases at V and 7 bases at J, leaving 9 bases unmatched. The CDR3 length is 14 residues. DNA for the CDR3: TGTGCCAGCAGCTGGACAGGTGTCTTTAATGAGCAGTTCTTC. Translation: CASSWTGVFNEQFF.

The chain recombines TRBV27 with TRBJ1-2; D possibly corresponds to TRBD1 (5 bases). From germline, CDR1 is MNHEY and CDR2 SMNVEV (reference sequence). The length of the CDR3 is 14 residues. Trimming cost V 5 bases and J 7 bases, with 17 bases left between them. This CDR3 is CASSPAGTLGGYTF. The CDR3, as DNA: TGTGCCAGCAGTCCCGCCGGGACCCTGGGTGGCTACACCTTC.

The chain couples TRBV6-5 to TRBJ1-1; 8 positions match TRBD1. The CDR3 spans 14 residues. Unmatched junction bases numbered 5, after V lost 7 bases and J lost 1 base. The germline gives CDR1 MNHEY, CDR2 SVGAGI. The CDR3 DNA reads TGTGCCAGCAAGGACAGGGACCCGAACACTGAAGCTTTCTTT. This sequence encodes CASKDRDPNTEAFF.

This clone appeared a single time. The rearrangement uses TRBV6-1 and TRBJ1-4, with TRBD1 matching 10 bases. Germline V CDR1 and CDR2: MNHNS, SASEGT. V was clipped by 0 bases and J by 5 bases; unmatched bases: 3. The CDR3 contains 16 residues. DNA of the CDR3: TGTGCCAGCAGTGAAGCTAAGGGACAGGGGAATGAAAAACTGTTTTTT. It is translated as CASSEAKGQGNEKLFF.

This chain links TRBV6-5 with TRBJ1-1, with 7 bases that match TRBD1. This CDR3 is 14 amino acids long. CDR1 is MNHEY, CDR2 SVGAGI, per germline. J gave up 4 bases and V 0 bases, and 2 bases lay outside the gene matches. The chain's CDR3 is CASSYSEGATEAFF. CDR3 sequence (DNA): TGTGCCAGCAGTTACTCAGAGGGGGCCACTGAAGCTTTCTTT.

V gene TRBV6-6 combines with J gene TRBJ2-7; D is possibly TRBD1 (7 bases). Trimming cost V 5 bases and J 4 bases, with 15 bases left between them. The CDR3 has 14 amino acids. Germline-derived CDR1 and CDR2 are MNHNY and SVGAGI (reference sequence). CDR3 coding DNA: TGTGCCAGCAGTACCCGACAGGGAGGTTACGAGCAGTACTTC. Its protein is CASSTRQGGYEQYF.

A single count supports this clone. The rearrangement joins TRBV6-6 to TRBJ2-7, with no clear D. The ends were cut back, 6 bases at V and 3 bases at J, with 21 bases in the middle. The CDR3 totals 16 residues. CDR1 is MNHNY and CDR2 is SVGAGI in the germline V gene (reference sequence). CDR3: CASSPMVRVSFYEQYF. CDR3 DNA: TGTGCCAGCAGCCCCATGGTTCGGGTTAGTTTCTACGAGCAGTACTTC.

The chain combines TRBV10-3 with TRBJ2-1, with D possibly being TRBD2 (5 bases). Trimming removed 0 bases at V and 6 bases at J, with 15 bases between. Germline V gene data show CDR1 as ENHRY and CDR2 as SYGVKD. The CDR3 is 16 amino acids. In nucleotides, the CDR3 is TGTGCCATCAGTGAGTCCAGCGGAGGAATCAGCAATGAGCAGTTCTTC. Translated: CAISESSGGISNEQFF.